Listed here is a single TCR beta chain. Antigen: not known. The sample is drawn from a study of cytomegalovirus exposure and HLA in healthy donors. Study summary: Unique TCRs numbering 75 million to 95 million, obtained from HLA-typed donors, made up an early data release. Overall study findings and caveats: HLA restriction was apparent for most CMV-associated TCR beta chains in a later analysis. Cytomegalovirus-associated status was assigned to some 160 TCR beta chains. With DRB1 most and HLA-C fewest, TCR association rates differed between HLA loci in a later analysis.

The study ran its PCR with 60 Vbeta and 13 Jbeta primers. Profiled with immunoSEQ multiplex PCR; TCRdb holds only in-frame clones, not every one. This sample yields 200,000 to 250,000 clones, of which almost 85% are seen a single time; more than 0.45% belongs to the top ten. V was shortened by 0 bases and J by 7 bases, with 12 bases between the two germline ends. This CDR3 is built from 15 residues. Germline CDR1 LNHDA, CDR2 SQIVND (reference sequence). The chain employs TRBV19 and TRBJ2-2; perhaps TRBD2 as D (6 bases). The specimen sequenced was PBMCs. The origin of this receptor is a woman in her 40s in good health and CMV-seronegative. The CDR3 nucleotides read TGTGCCAGTAGTATAGATCGACGGCGGGGCGGGGAGCTGTTTTTT. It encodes CASSIDRRRGGELFF. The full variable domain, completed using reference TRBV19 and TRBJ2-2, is DGGITQSPKYLFRKEGQNVTLSCEQNLNHDAMYWYRQDPGQGLRLIYYSQIVNDFQKGDIAEGYSVSREKKESFPLTVTSAQKNPTAFYLCASSIDRRRGGELFFGEGSRLTVL.